These 10 T cell receptor beta chains originate from one sample sequenced in a study of blood T cell repertoires in COVID-19. This table comes from immunoSEQ multiplex PCR, and its TCRdb copy is limited to in-frame clones, with some not included. This sample has 11,000 to 15,000 clones, with 85% to 90% found just once. The sequencing input was peripheral blood. Receptors were obtained from a human donor in a cohort sampled during active COVID-19.

The chain has TRBV9 and TRBJ1-4, with TRBD1 identical over 8 bases. V dropped 1 base and J dropped 5; count of bases not matched to a gene: 16. Germline assignment: CDR1 SGDLS and CDR2 YYNGEE. The CDR3 has 19 residues. This chain's CDR3 is CASSVPGRNRGEINEKLFF. CDR3 coding DNA: TGTGCCAGCAGCGTACCTGGGAGGAACAGGGGGGAGATAAATGAAAAACTGTTTTTT.

V usage is TRBV6-5 and J usage is TRBJ1-1, with D possibly TRBD1 on 6 matching bases. V lost 2 bases and J 2 bases, leaving 12 bases between the germline ends. CDR3 size: 15 residues. The germline gives CDR1 MNHEY, CDR2 SVGAGI. CDR3 bases: TGTGCCAGCAGTTACGAGCCCAGGGGCAACACTGAAGCTTTCTTT. This gives the protein CASSYEPRGNTEAFF.

CDR3 amino acids: CAWSQGGLGFQPQHF. As DNA, the CDR3 is TGTGCCTGGAGTCAAGGGGGCCTGGGATTTCAGCCCCAGCATTTT. The rearrangement uses TRBV30 and TRBJ1-5; 7 bases match TRBD1. The CDR3 is made up of 15 amino acids. CDR1 is GTSNPN and CDR2 is SVGIG in the germline V gene (reference sequence). The trim removed 2 bases at V and 6 bases at J, leaving 10 bases unmatched.

The rearrangement uses TRBV28 and TRBJ1-2; TRBD1 is a possible D gene (5 bases). CDR3 size: 14 residues. Germline-derived CDR1 and CDR2 are MDHEN and SYDVKM. The V gene lost 4 bases and the J gene lost 8 bases, with 17 bases spanning the gap. CDR3 DNA: TGTGCCAGCAGTTCCCTCGGGGCGCGGGAAGGCTACACCTTC. As protein: CASSSLGAREGYTF.

This clone was counted a single time. The chain employs TRBV9 and TRBJ2-2; 13 bases line up with TRBD2. Trimming took 0 bases from V and 7 from J; bases not matched to a gene: 6. The germline V gene has CDR1 SGDLS and CDR2 YYNGEE. There are 17 residues in the CDR3. CDR3 region: CASSVGGLAGEGGELFF. The CDR3 coding sequence is TGTGCCAGCAGCGTAGGAGGACTAGCGGGGGAGGGCGGGGAGCTGTTTTTT.

This rearrangement joins TRBV5-1 to TRBJ2-7; 10 nucleotides agree with TRBD2. The junction had 8 bases not matched to a gene; V was cut back by 0 bases and J by 5 bases. CDR1 and CDR2 from the germline V gene are SGHRS and YFSETQ. The CDR3 covers 16 residues. CDR3 in amino acids: CASSLGQAGGHNEQYF. The CDR3 region has the DNA TGCGCCAGCAGCTTGGGACAAGCGGGGGGGCATAACGAGCAGTACTTC.

The sample holds one count of this clone. The rearrangement links TRBV4-3 to TRBJ1-2; no clear D gene. The length of the CDR3 is 15 residues. The germline gives CDR1 LGHNA, CDR2 YSLEER. V was cut by 0 bases and J by 0 bases, with 8 bases left in between. CDR3 in DNA: TGCGCCAGCAGCCAAGATCCAACAGCTAACTATGGCTACACCTTC. Protein sequence: CASSQDPTANYGYTF.

The rearrangement uses TRBV12-3 or TRBV12-4 and TRBJ1-2, with D perhaps TRBD1 (6 bases). Trimming pared 6 bases from V and 7 bases from J, leaving 12 bases between. CDR3 length: 12 amino acids. In DNA form, the CDR3 reads TGTGCCAGCAGCCCCGGGGGGCCTGGCTACACCTTC. Its protein product is CASSPGGPGYTF.

This clone was seen only a few times. In DNA, the CDR3 is TGCGCCAGCAGCCACTTCTCGGACAGGGCCTACGAGCAGTACTTC. It yields the protein CASSHFSDRAYEQYF. The V call is TRBV4-1, the J call TRBJ2-7; TRBD1 matches at 8 bases. V trimming: 3 bases; J trimming: 2 bases; junction bases outside the gene matches: 6. The germline V gene has CDR1 MGHRA and CDR2 YSYEKL. CDR3 length: 15 residues.

The genes are TRBV28 and TRBJ2-3, with TRBD1 as a possible D gene (5 bases). Trimming pared 11 bases from V and 0 bases from J, leaving 12 bases between. The CDR3 totals 13 residues. The V gene's germline CDR1 is MDHEN and CDR2 SYDVKM. Here the CDR3 DNA reads TGTGCCCCTAGGGGCTCTAGCACAGATACGCAGTATTTT. Protein sequence: CAPRGSSTDTQYF.